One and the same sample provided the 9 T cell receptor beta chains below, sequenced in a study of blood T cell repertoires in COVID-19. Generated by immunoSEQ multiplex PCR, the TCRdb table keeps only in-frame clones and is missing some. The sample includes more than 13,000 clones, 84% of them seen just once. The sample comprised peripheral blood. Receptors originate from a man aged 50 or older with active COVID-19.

The CDR3 protein is CASSPTGEGSYEQYF. The CDR3 DNA sequence: TGTGCCAGCAGTCCGACAGGGGAGGGCTCCTACGAGCAGTACTTC. This rearrangement joins TRBV2 to TRBJ2-7; possible D gene TRBD1, 8 bases. Germline-derived CDR1 and CDR2 are SNHLY and FYNNEI. There are 15 residues in the CDR3. V gave up 5 bases and J gave up 0 bases, with 14 bases separating them.

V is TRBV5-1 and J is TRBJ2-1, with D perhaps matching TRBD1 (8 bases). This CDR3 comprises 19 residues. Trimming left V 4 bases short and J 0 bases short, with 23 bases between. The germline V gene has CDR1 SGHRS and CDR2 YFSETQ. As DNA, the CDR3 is TGCGCCAGCAGCGGGCCAGGGGGCCTGGTAGCGGGCTCCTACAATGAGCAGTTCTTC. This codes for CASSGPGGLVAGSYNEQFF.

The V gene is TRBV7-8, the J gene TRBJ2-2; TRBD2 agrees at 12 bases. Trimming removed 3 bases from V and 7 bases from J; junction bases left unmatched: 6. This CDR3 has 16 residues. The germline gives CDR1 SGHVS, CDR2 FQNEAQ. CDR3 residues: CASSFRLAGAGGELFF. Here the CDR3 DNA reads TGTGCCAGCAGCTTCAGACTAGCGGGAGCGGGCGGGGAGCTGTTTTTT.

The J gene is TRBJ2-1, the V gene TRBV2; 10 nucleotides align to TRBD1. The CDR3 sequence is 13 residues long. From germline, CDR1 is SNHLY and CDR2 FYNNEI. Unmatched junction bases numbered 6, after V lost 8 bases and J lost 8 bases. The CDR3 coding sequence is TGTGCCAGCCAACCGGGACAGGGGTATGAGCAGTTCTTC. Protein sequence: CASQPGQGYEQFF.

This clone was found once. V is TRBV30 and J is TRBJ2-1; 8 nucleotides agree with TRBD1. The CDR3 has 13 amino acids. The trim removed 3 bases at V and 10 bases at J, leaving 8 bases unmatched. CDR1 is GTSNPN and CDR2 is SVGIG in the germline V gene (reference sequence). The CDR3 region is CAWSPTGDGEQFF. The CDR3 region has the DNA TGTGCCTGGAGCCCGACAGGGGATGGGGAGCAGTTCTTC. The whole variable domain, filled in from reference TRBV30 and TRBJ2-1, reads SQTIHQWPATLVQPVGSPLSLECTVEGTSNPNLYWYRQAAGRGLQLLFYSVGIGQISSEVPQNLSASRPQDRQFILSSKKLLLSDSGFYLCAWSPTGDGEQFFGPGTRLTVL.

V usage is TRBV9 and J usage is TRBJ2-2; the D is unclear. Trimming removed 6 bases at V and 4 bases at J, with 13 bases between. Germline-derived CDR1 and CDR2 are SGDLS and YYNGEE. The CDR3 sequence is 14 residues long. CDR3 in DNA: TGTGCCAGCACTATTTATCCCCGCACCGGGGAGCTGTTTTTT. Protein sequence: CASTIYPRTGELFF.

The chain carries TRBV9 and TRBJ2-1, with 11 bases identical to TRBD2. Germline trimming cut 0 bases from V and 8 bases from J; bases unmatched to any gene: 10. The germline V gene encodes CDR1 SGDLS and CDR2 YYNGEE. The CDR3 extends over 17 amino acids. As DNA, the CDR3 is TGTGCCAGCAGCGTAGTCCCGTTTTTACTAGCGGGAGATGAGCAGTTCTTC. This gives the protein CASSVVPFLLAGDEQFF.

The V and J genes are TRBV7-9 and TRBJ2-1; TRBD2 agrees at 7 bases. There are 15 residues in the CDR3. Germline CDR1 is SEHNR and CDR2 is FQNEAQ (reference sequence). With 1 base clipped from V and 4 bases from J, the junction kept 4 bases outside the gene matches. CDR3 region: CASSLGAGAYNEQFF. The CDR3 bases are TGTGCCAGCAGCTTAGGGGCGGGAGCATACAATGAGCAGTTCTTC.

CDR3 DNA sequence: TGTGCCAGCAGTTATTATCTCGGGTATCGTACGAGCACTGAAGCTTTCTTT. Protein sequence: CASSYYLGYRTSTEAFF. The chain combines TRBV6-2 or TRBV6-3 with TRBJ1-1; D is undetermined. Germline CDR1 is MNHEY and CDR2 is SVGEGT. The V and J ends lost 3 bases and 4 bases respectively, with 21 bases between them. The CDR3 is 17 residues long.